This is a list of T cell receptor beta chains from one sample in a study of OX40 agonist ivuxolimab in advanced cancers. Sequencing was performed with immunoSEQ multiplex PCR; in TCRdb, only in-frame clones are kept and a portion is missing. Here the sample spans roughly 66,000 clones, 80% being singletons. The material sequenced was CD4+ or CD8+ T cells sorted from blood, taken in a trial of the OX40 agonist ivuxolimab. The source of these receptors is an adult with an advanced solid tumor such as melanoma, head and neck, liver or kidney cancer. Each CDR3 is given with its conserved first and last residue. A D gene is named only where the DNA matches it firmly. Size is omitted from some rows. Given values are once, few, many or a class for expanded clones.

DNA | CDR3 | size | J | V | D | length
TGTGCCAGCAGCCCAGTTCCCATGACACCCCTCCACTTT | CASSPVPMTPLHF | . | TRBJ1-6 | TRBV7-8 | . | 13
TGTGCCAGCAGCGTAGCATTGACGGCCAACACTGAAGCTTTCTTT | CASSVALTANTEAFF | . | TRBJ1-1 | TRBV9 | . | 15
TGCGCCAGCAGCGCCTACAGCAAGGCTGAAGCTTTCTTT | CASSAYSKAEAFF | once | TRBJ1-1 | TRBV5-1 | . | 13
TGTGCCAGTAGTATGGGCACCGCGATTAACTATGGCTACACCTTC | CASSMGTAINYGYTF | . | TRBJ1-2 | TRBV19 | . | 15
TGTGCCAGCAGCACCCCAACAGGGGTCCAAGAGACCCAGTACTTC | CASSTPTGVQETQYF | . | TRBJ2-5 | TRBV7-8 | TRBD1 | 15
TGTGCCAGCAGTGACGGCGACAGGGTGGCCACTGAAGCTTTCTTT | CASSDGDRVATEAFF | . | TRBJ1-1 | TRBV6-1 | TRBD1 | 15
TGTGCCAGCACCCGCTATAATTCACCCCTCCACTTT | CASTRYNSPLHF | . | TRBJ1-6 | TRBV27 | . | 12
TGTGCCAGCAGCCCCACGAACACCGGGGAGCTGTTTTTT | CASSPTNTGELFF | . | TRBJ2-2 | TRBV9 | . | 13
TGTGCCAGCAGTTACGCCGCCAGCCAGGGGTCCGAGCAGTACTTC | CASSYAASQGSEQYF | . | TRBJ2-7 | TRBV6-5 | . | 15
TGTGCCAGCAGCAGACAGGGGCCTAGCACAGATACGCAGTATTTT | CASSRQGPSTDTQYF | . | TRBJ2-3 | TRBV6-6 | TRBD1 | 15
TGTGCCAGAAGCTTGGTGGGGGGGACAGGGGAAAAACTGTTTTTT | CARSLVGGTGEKLFF | . | TRBJ1-4 | TRBV5-3 | TRBD1 | 15
TGTGCCAGCTCACTGGCGCGGGACAGGGGAAAAGATTTGGGCGGCTACACCTTC | CASSLARDRGKDLGGYTF | . | TRBJ1-2 | TRBV18 | TRBD1 | 18
TGCGCCAGCACTGGAGGCCGAGGTAGAGCCCTCCACTTT | CASTGGRGRALHF | . | TRBJ1-6 | TRBV10-2 | . | 13
TGTGCCAGCAGGCCGGGGGGCCTCCAAGAGACCCAGTACTTC | CASRPGGLQETQYF | . | TRBJ2-5 | TRBV7-9 | . | 14
TGTGCCAGCAGCGTATTTACAGCGAACACTGAAGCTTTCTTT | CASSVFTANTEAFF | . | TRBJ1-1 | TRBV9 | . | 14
TGTGCCAGCAGCTTAATCTCCAGTGGGTCCTACGAGCAGTACTTC | CASSLISSGSYEQYF | few | TRBJ2-7 | TRBV11-2 | . | 15
TGTGCCAGCAGCCCCATAATGGGGGGGGACTATGGCTACACCTTC | CASSPIMGGDYGYTF | . | TRBJ1-2 | TRBV7-2 | . | 15
TGTGCCAGCAGTGATGGAGGGAGAATCGGGGAGCTGTTTTTT | CASSDGGRIGELFF | . | TRBJ2-2 | TRBV6-1 | . | 14